This T cell receptor (beta chain) was found in a study of OX40 agonist ivuxolimab in advanced cancers. Germline V gene data show CDR1 as SGHVS and CDR2 as FNYEAQ. This CDR3 has 15 amino acids. The germline V and J ends were trimmed by 5 bases and 4 bases, with 16 bases remaining between them. Profiling relied on immunoSEQ multiplex PCR, and the TCRdb table lists in-frame clones only, not all of them. Among just over 35,000 clones listed, about four fifths were seen once. Sequenced material: CD4+ or CD8+ T cells sorted from blood, taken in a trial of the OX40 agonist ivuxolimab. J is TRBJ2-3 and V is TRBV7-6; D is unresolved. The receptor's source is an adult with an advanced solid tumor such as melanoma, head and neck, liver or kidney cancer. This chain's CDR3 is CASSALRDPSDTQYF. Written as DNA, the CDR3 is TGTGCCAGCAGCGCACTCCGTGACCCCTCAGATACGCAGTATTTT.